Shown below are 7 T cell receptor beta chains from a single sample sequenced in a study of blood T cell repertoires in COVID-19. The table came from immunoSEQ multiplex PCR; TCRdb's copy has only in-frame clones and leaves some out. The sample holds about 160,000 clones, less than 90% seen once. Sequencing was performed on PBMCs or T cells enriched from blood (not recorded which). These receptors all come from a woman aged 45 to 65 who had recovered from COVID-19.

The chain has TRBV13 and TRBJ2-1; possibly TRBD1 for D (6 bases). This CDR3 has 14 residues. Trimming cost V 5 bases and J 6 bases, with 14 bases left between them. The germline CDR1 and CDR2 sequences are PRHDT and FYEKMQ (reference sequence). The CDR3 DNA reads as TGTGCCAGCAGCAAACAGGGCCCGGGCAATGAGCAGTTCTTC. Its protein product is CASSKQGPGNEQFF.

The chain joins TRBV6-6 to TRBJ2-7; the D is unclear. V was clipped by 4 bases and J by 3 bases, with 10 bases between them. CDR3 length equals 13 residues. Germline V CDR1 and CDR2: MNHNY, SVGAGI (reference sequence). CDR3 coding DNA: TGTGCCAGCAGTTTACCACAGTTCTACGAGCAGTACTTC. Its translation is CASSLPQFYEQYF.

The chain has TRBV6-2 or TRBV6-3 and TRBJ1-1; D is undetermined. The germline V and J ends were trimmed by 2 bases and 6 bases, with 4 bases remaining between them. This CDR3 spans 11 amino acids. Germline V gives CDR1 MNHEY, CDR2 SVGEGT. The CDR3 spells CASSYPAEAFF. The CDR3 region has the DNA TGTGCCAGCAGTTACCCGGCTGAAGCTTTCTTT.

About this clone: The same CDR3 arises from other DNA sequences in this sample as well. The chain has TRBV2 and TRBJ2-5; 14 positions agree with TRBD2. This CDR3 is 14 amino acids long. Germline V gene sequence: CDR1 SNHLY, CDR2 FYNNEI. With V trimmed by 6 bases and J by 5 bases, 2 bases remained unmatched. The CDR3, as DNA: TGTGCCAGCAGCCGGACTAGCGGGAGGGAGACCCAGTACTTC. Its translation is CASSRTSGRETQYF.

The chain has TRBV27 and TRBJ2-4, with a possible D match to TRBD2 (6 bases). Germline lookup yields CDR1 MNHEY and CDR2 SMNVEV (reference sequence). The germline V and J ends were trimmed by 5 bases and 1 base, with 21 bases remaining between them. The CDR3 runs to 18 residues. The CDR3 DNA reads TGTGCCAGCAGTCCCCGTTGGATGGAGGGCGTCGCCAAAAACATTCAGTACTTC. Amino acids: CASSPRWMEGVAKNIQYF.

V and J are TRBV5-1 and TRBJ2-5, with TRBD2 matching 10 bases. V shed 4 bases and J 4 bases; nucleotides not matched to a gene: 4. The CDR3 sequence is 14 residues long. Per the germline V gene, CDR1 is SGHRS and CDR2 is YFSETQ. The CDR3, as DNA: TGCGCCAGCAGCCCCAGCGGGAGGGGAGAGACCCAGTACTTC. This codes for CASSPSGRGETQYF. Drawing the rest from reference TRBV5-1 and TRBJ2-5, the complete variable domain is KAGVTQTPRYLIKTRGQQVTLSCSPISGHRSVSWYQQTPGQGLQFLFEYFSETQRNKGNFPGRFSGRQFSNSRSEMNVSTLELGDSALYLCASSPSGRGETQYFGPGTRLLVL.

This chain joins TRBV24-1 and TRBJ1-1; 7 bases are a match to TRBD1. The CDR3 covers 15 residues. Germline CDR1 KGHDR, CDR2 SFDVKD. V trimming: 10 bases; J trimming: 0 bases; junction bases outside the gene matches: 10. The CDR3, as DNA: TGTGCCACTTCGACAGGGCCACCTTTGAACACTGAAGCTTTCTTT. Translating gives CATSTGPPLNTEAFF.